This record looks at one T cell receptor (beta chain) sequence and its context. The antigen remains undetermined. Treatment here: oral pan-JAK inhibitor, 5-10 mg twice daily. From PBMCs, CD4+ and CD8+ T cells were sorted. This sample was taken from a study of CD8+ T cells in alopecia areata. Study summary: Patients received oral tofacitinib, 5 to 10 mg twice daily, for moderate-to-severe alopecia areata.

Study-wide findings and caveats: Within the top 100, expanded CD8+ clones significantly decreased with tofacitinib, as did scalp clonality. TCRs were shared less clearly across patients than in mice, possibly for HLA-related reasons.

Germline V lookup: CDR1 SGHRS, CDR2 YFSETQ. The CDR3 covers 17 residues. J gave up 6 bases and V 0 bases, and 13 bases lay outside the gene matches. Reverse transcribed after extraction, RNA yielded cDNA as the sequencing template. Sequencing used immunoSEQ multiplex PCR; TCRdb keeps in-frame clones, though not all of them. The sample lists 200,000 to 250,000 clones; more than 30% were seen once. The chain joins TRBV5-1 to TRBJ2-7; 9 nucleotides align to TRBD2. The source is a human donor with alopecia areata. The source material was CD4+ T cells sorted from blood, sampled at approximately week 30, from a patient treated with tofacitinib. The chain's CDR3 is CASSLVPTGLALSEQYF. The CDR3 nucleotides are TGCGCCAGCAGCTTGGTTCCGACGGGACTAGCTCTATCCGAGCAGTACTTC.